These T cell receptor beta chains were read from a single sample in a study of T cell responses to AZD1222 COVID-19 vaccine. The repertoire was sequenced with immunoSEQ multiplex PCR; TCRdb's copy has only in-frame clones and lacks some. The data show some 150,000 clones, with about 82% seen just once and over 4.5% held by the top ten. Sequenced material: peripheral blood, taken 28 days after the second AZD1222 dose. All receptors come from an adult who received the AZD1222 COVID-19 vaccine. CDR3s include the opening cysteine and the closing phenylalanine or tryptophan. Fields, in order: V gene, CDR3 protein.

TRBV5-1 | CASSAGSGDQPQHF
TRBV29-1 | CSVEVVRLDLYEQYF
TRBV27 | CASKAGGSYNEQFF
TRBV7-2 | CASCRGFQETQYF
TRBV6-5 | CASSLQGNSEKLFF
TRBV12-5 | CASGLVLTTGSAYEQYF
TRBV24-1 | CATSGTDVSPDTQYF
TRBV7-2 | CASSLNPGGSPLHF
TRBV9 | CASSAGGQNTIYF
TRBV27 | CASSLQGGIGYTF
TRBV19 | CASSATSATDTQYF
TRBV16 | CASSGRGQVNGYTF
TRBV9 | CASSARGGTGYIQYF
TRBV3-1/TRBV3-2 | CASSQVAPYEAFF
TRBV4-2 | CASSPRGTSATNEKLFF
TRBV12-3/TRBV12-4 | CASSGRTVEAFF